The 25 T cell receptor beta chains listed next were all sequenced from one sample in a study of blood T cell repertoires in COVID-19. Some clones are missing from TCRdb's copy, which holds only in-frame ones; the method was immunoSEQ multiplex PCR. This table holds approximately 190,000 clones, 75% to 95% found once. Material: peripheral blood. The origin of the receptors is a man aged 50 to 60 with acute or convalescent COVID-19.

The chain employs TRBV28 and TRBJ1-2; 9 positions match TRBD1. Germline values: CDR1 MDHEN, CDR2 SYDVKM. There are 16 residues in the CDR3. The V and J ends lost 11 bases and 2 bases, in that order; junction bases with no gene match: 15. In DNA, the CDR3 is TGTGCCTGCGGGGGATACAGGGGGCTCTGGAACTATGGCTACACCTTC. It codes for CACGGYRGLWNYGYTF.

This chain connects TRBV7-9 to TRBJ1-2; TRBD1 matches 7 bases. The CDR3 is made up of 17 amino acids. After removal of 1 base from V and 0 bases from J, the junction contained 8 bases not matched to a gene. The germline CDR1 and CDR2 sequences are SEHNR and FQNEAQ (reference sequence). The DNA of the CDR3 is TGTGCCAGCAGCTTAGTAGGCAGGGGGGTTGCTAACTATGGCTACACCTTC. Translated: CASSLVGRGVANYGYTF.

For the CDR3, the DNA is TGTGCCAGCAGTTTATCAGGGGCGAAGGGCTACACCTTC. It translates to CASSLSGAKGYTF. The V and J genes are TRBV28 and TRBJ1-2; D perhaps matches TRBD1 (6 bases). Trimming pared 1 base from V and 8 bases from J, leaving 11 bases between. Germline CDR1 MDHEN, CDR2 SYDVKM. This CDR3 is built from 13 residues.

CDR3 DNA: TGTGCCACCAGTGATTCCCCGAGGACTAGCGGGAGGGCCCTCGGCGATGAGCAGTTCTTC. It yields the protein CATSDSPRTSGRALGDEQFF. The chain is built from TRBV24-1 and TRBJ2-1; TRBD2 aligns across 15 bases. The CDR3 has 20 amino acids. V dropped 2 bases and J dropped 8; count of bases not matched to a gene: 15. Looked up from germline, CDR1 is KGHDR and CDR2 is SFDVKD.

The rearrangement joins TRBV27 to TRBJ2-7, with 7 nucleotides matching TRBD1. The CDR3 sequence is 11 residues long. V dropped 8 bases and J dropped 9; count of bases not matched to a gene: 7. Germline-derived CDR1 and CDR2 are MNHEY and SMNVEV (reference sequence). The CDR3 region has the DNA TGTGCCAGCGGCGACAGGGCGTGGCAGTACTTC. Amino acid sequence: CASGDRAWQYF.

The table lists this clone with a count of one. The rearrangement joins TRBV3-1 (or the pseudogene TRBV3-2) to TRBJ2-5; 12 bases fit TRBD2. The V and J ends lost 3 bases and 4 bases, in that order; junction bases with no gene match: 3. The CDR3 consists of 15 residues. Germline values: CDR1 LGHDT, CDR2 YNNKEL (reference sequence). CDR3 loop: CASSQTSGRAETQYF. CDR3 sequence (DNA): TGTGCCAGCAGCCAGACTAGCGGGAGAGCAGAGACCCAGTACTTC.

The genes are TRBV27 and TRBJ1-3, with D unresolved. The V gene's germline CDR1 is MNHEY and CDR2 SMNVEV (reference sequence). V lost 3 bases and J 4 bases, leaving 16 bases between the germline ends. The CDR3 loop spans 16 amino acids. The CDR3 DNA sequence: TGTGCCAGCAGTTTGCGAGGGTTATCACCCGGAAACACCATATATTTT. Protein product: CASSLRGLSPGNTIYF.

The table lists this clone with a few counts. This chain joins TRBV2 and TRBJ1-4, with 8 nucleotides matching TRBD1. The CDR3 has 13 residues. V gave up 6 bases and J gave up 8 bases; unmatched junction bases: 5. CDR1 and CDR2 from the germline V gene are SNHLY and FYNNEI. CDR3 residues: CASSGQGREKLFF. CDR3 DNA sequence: TGTGCCAGCAGCGGACAGGGTCGAGAAAAACTGTTTTTT.

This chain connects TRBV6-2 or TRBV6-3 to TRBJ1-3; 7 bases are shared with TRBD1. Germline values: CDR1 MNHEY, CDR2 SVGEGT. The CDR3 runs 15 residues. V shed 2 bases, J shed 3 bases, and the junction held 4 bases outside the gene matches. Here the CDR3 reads CASSYGDRYGNTIYF. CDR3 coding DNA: TGTGCCAGCAGTTACGGGGACAGATATGGAAACACCATATATTTT.

The CDR3 DNA sequence: TGTGCCAGCAGTTTACACATCAGGGATGTACTAAGAAACACCATATATTTT. This codes for CASSLHIRDVLRNTIYF. The J gene is TRBJ1-3, the V gene TRBV11-2, with D tentatively TRBD1 (5 bases). V gave up 6 bases and J gave up 5 bases, with 23 bases separating them. This CDR3 is built from 17 residues. Germline loops: CDR1 SGHAT, CDR2 FQNNGV.

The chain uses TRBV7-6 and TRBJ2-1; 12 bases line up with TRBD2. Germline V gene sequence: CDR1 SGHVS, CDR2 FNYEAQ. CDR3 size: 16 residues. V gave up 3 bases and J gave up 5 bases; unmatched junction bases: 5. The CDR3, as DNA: TGTGCCAGCAGCTTGAGGACTAGCGGGACCCACAATGAGCAGTTCTTC. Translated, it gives CASSLRTSGTHNEQFF.

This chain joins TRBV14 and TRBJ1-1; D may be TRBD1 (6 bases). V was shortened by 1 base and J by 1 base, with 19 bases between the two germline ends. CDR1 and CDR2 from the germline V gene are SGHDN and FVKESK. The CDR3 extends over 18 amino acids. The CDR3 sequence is CASSQASLFDRRNTEAFF. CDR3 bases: TGTGCCAGCAGCCAAGCCTCCTTATTCGACAGGAGGAACACTGAAGCTTTCTTT. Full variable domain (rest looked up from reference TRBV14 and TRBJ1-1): EAGVTQFPSHSVIEKGQTVTLRCDPISGHDNLYWYRRVMGKEIKFLLHFVKESKQDESGMPNNRFLAERTGGTYSTLKVQPAELEDSGVYFCASSQASLFDRRNTEAFFGQGTRLTVV.

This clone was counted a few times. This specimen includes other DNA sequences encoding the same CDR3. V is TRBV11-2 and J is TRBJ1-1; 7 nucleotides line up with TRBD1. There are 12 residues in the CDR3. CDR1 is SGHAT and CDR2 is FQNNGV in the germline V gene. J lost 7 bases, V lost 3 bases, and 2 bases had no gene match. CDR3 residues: CASSLRDSEAFF. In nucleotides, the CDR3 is TGTGCCAGCAGCTTGAGGGACAGTGAAGCTTTCTTT.

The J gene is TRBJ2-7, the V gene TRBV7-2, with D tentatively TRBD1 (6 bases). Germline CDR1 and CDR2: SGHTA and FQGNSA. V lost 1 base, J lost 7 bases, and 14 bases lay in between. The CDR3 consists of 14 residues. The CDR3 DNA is TGTGCCAGCAGCTTAGTACAGGGATTGAGGGAGCAGTACTTC. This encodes CASSLVQGLREQYF.

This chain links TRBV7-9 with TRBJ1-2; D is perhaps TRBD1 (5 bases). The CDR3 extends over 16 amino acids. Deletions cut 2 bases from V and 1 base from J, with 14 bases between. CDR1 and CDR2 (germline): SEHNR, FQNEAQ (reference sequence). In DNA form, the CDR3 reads TGTGCCAGCAGCTTATTGCAGGGTGTCGGTAACTATGGCTACACCTTC. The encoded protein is CASSLLQGVGNYGYTF.

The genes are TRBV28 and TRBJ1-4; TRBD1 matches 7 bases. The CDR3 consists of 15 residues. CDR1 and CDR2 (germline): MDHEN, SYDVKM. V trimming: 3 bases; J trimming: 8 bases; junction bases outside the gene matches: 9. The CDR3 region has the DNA TGTGCCAGCAGTTTTGACGGGACAGTAGGGGAAAAACTGTTTTTT. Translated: CASSFDGTVGEKLFF. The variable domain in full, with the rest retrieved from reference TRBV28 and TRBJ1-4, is DVKVTQSSRYLVKRTGEKVFLECVQDMDHENMFWYRQDPGLGLRLIYFSYDVKMKEKGDIPEGYSVSREKKERFSLILESASTNQTSMYLCASSFDGTVGEKLFFGSGTQLSVL.

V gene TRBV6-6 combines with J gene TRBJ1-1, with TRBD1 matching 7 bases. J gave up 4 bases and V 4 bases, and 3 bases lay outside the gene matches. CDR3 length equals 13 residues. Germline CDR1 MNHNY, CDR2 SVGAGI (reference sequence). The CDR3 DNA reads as TGTGCCAGCAGTTCTGGGACAGCCACTGAAGCTTTCTTT. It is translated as CASSSGTATEAFF.

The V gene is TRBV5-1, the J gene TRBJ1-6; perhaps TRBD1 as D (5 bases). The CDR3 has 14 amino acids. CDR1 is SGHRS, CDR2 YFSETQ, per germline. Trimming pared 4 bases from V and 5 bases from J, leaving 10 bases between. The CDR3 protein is CASSPWGDNSPLHF. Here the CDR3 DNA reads TGCGCCAGCAGCCCCTGGGGGGATAATTCACCCCTCCACTTT.

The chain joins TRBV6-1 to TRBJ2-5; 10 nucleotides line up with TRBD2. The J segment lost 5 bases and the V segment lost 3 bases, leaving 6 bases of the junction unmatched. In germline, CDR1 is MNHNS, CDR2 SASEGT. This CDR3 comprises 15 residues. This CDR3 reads CASSEVAGGLETQYF. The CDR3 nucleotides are TGTGCCAGCAGTGAGGTAGCGGGAGGCCTTGAGACCCAGTACTTC.

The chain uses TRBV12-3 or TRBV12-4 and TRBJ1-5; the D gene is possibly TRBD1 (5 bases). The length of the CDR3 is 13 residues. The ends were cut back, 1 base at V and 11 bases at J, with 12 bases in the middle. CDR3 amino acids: CASSLGPPGSQHF. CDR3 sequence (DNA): TGTGCCAGCAGTTTAGGCCCGCCAGGGTCCCAGCATTTT.

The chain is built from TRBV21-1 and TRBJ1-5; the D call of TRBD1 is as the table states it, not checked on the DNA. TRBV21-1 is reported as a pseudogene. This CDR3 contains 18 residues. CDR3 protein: CASSIWTSVTPINQPQHF. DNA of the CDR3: TGTGCCAGCAGCATTTGGACATCTGTGACCCCAATCAATCAGCCCCAGCATTTT.

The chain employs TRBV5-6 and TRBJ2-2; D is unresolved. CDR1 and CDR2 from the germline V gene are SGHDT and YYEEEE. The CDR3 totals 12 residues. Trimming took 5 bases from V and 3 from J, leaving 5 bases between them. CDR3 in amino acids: CASSQDTGELFF. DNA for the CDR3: TGTGCCAGCAGTCAGGACACCGGGGAGCTGTTTTTT.

CDR3 residues: CATSSRDSGETQYF. CDR3 DNA: TGTGCCACCAGCTCTCGGGACAGTGGAGAGACCCAGTACTTC. The chain links TRBV15 to TRBJ2-5, with 7 bases aligning to TRBD1. The CDR3 is made up of 14 amino acids. Trimming removed 5 bases from V and 4 bases from J; junction bases left unmatched: 7. In germline, CDR1 is LNHNV, CDR2 YYDKDF (reference sequence).

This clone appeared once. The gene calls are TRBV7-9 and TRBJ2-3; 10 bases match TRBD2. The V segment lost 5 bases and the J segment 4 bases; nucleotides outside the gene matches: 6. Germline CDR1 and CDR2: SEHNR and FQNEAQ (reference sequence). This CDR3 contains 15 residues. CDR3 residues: CASSGLAARSDTQYF. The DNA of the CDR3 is TGTGCCAGCAGCGGACTAGCGGCACGTTCAGATACGCAGTATTTT.

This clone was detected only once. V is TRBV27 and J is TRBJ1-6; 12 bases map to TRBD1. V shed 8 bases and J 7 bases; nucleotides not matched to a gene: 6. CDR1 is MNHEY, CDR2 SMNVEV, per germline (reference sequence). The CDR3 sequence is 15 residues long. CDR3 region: CASGRDRGPNSPLHF. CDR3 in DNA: TGTGCCAGCGGCCGGGACAGGGGGCCAAATTCACCCCTCCACTTT.